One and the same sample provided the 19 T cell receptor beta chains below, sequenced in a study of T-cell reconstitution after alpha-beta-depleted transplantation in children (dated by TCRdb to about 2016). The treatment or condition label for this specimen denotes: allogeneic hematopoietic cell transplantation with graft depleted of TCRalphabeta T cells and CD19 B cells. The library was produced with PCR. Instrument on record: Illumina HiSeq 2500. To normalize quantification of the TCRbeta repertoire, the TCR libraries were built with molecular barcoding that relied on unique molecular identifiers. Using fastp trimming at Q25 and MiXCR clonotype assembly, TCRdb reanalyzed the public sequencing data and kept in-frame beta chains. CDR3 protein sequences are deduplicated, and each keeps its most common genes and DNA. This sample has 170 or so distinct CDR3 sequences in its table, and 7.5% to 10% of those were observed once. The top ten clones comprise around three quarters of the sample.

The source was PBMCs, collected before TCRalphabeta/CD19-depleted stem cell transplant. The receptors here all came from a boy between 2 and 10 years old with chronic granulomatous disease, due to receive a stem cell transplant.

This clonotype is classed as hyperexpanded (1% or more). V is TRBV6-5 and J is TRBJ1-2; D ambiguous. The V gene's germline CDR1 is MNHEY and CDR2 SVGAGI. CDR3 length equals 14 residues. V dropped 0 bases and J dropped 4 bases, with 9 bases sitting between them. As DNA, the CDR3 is TGTGCCAGCAGTTACTCCGCTCCTAGCTATGGCTACACCTTC. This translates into CASSYSAPSYGYTF.

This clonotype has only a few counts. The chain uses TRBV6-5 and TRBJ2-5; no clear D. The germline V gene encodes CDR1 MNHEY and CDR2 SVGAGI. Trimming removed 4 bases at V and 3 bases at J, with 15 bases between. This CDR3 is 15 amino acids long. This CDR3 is CASSLGWGPEETQYF. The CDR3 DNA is TGTGCCAGCAGTTTAGGCTGGGGTCCGGAAGAGACCCAGTACTTC.

CDR3 loop: CASSLSGGESTYEQYF. The CDR3 coding sequence is TGCGCCAGCAGCCTGTCAGGGGGCGAATCCACCTACGAGCAGTACTTC. This chain joins TRBV4-1 and TRBJ2-7; TRBD1 aligns across 8 bases. Germline lookup yields CDR1 MGHRA and CDR2 YSYEKL. This CDR3 region has 16 residues. V was clipped by 4 bases and J by 2 bases; unmatched bases: 10.

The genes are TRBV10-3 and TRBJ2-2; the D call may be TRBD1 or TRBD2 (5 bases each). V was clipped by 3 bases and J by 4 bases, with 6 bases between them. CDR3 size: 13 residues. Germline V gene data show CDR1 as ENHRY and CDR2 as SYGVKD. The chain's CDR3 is CAISDGGTGELFF. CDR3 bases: TGTGCCATCAGTGATGGGGGCACCGGGGAGCTGTTTTTT.

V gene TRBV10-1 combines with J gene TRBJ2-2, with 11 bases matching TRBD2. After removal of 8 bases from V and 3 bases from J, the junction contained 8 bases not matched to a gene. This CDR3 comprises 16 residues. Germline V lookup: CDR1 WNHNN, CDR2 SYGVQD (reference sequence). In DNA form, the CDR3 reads TGCGCCAGCGGGTTAGCGGGAGGGCACGACACCGGGGAGCTGTTTTTT. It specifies CASGLAGGHDTGELFF.

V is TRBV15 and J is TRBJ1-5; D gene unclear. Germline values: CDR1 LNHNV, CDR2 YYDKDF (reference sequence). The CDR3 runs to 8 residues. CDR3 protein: CSNQPQHF. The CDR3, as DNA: TGTAGCAATCAGCCCCAGCATTTT. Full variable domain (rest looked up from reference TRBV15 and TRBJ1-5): DAMVIQNPRYQVTQFGKPVTLSCSQTLNHNVMYWYQQKSSQAPKLLFHYYDKDFNNEADTPDNFQSRRPNTSFCFLDIRSPGLGDTAMYLCSNQPQHFGDGTRLSIL.

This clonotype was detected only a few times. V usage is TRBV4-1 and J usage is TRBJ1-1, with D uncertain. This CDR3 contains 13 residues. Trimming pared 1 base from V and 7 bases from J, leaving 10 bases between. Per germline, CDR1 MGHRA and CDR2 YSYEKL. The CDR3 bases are TGCGCCAGCAGCCAAGGTACAGTAGGTGAAGCTTTCTTT. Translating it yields CASSQGTVGEAFF.

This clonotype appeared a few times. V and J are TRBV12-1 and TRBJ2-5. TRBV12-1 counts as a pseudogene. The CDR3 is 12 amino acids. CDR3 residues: CASSLYGLAQYF. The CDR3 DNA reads TGTGCCAGCAGCTTGTACGGGTTGGCCCAGTACTTC.

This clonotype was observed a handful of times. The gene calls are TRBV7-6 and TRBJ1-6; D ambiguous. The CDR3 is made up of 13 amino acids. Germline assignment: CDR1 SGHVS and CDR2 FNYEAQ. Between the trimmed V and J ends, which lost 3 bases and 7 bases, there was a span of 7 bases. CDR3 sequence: CASSLTENSPLHF. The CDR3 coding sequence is TGTGCCAGCAGCTTGACTGAGAATTCACCCCTCCACTTT.

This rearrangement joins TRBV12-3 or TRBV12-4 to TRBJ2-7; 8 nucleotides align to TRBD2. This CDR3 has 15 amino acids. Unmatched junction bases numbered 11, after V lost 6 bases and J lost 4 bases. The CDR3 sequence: CASSPRAGATYEQYF. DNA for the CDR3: TGTGCCAGCAGCCCAAGAGCGGGAGCCACTTACGAGCAGTACTTC.

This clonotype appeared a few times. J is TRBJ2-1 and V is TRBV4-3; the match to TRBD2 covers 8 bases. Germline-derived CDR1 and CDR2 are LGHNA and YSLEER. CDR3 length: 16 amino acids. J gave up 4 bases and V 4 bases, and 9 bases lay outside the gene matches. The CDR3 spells CASSLAGTSPYNEQFF. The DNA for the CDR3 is TGCGCCAGCAGCCTTGCCGGGACTAGTCCTTACAATGAGCAGTTCTTC.

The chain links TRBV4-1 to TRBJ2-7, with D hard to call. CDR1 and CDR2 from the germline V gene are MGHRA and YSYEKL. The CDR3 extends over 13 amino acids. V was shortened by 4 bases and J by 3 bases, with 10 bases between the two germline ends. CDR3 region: CASSLVGGYEQYF. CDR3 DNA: TGCGCCAGCAGCCTGGTAGGCGGCTACGAGCAGTACTTC.

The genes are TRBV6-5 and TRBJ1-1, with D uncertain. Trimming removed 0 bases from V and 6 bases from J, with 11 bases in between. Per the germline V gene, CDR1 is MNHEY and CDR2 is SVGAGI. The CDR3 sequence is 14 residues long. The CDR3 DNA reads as TGTGCCAGCAGTTACTCGTTTCAGGACTCTGAAGCTTTCTTT. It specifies CASSYSFQDSEAFF.

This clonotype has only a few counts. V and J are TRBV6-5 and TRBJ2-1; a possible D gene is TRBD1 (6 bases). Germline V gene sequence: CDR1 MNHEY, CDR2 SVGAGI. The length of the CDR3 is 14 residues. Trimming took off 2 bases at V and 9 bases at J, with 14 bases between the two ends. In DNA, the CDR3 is TGTGCCAGCAGTTACCCCACGACAGGCGCTGAGCAGTTCTTC. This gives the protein CASSYPTTGAEQFF.

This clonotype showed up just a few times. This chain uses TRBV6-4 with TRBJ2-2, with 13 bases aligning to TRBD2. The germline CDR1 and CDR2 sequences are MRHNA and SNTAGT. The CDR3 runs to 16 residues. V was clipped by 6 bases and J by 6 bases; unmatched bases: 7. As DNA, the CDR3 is TGTGCCAGCAGCAACGGACTAGCGGGAGCACCCGGGGAGCTGTTTTTT. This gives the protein CASSNGLAGAPGELFF.

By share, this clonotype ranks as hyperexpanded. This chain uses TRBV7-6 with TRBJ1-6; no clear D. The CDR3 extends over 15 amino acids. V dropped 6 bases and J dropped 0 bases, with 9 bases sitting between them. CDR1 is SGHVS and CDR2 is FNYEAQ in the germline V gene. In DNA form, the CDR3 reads TGTGCCAGCAGTCCCCAGAGCTCCTATAATTCACCCCTCCACTTT. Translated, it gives CASSPQSSYNSPLHF.

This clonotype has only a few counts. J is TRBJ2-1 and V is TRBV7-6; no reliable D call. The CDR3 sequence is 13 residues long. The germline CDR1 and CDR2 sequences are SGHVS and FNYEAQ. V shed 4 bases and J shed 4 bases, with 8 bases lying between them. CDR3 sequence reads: CASSSTLYNEQFF. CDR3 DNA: TGTGCCAGCAGCTCGACCTTATACAATGAGCAGTTCTTC.

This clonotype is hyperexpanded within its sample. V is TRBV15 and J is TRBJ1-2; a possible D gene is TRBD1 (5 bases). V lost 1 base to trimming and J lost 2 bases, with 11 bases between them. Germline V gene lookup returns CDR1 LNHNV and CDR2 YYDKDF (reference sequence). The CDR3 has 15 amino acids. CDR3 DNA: TGTGCCACCAGCAGAGGGGGCAACTCCAACTATGGCTACACCTTC. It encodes CATSRGGNSNYGYTF.

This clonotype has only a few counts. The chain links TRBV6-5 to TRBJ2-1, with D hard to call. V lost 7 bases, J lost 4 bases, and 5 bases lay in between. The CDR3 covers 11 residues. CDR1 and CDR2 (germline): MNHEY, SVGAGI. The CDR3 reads CASTLYNEQFF. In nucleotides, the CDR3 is TGTGCCAGCACCCTATACAATGAGCAGTTCTTC.